This T cell receptor (beta chain) comes out of a study of Ad26.COV2.S vaccination and SARS-CoV-2 variants listed by TCRdb under 2021. Looking at the study overall: Vaccine-arm donors were drawn from COV1001, a multicentre, randomized, double-blind, placebo-controlled phase I-IIa trial of Ad26.COV2.S in healthy adults. Participants in the trial were split at random into five groups of five each, receiving low-dose or high-dose Ad26.COV2.S once or twice, or else placebo on both occasions. Dosing of Ad26.COV2.S was intramuscular, at either 5x10^10 or 1x10^11 viral particles, delivered as one shot or as two shots spaced 56 days apart. The specificity and breadth of SARS-CoV-2-reactive T cell receptors after Ad26.COV2.S vaccination were assessed by TCRbeta repertoire sequencing. A total of some 30 samples were included in the TCR-sequenced set, comprising around 20 Ad26.COV2.S vaccine recipients, 5 placebo recipients and 8 SARS-CoV-2 convalescent individuals. Investigators remained blinded to trial group allocation during experiments and outcome assessment.

Looking up the germline V gene yields CDR1 SGHTA and CDR2 FQGNSA. Ends trimmed: V by 5 bases, J by 8 bases; bases unmatched to a gene: 12. Its CDR3 holds 16 amino acids, cysteine through phenylalanine. Only the CDR3 portion is preserved as DNA: 48 bases, with reading frame beginning at the first base. As to this clone: The antigen this receptor binds is unknown. Per-base quality was not reported, and no clone a single base away is much larger than it.

The immunoSEQ Assay was the method used to sequence TCRbeta CDR3 regions. After extraction, genomic DNA underwent amplification by bias-controlled multiplex PCR, followed by high-throughput sequencing. In the authors' own workflow: To quantify the absolute abundance of every unique TCRbeta CDR3 region, sequences were collapsed and filtered. T cell fraction was estimated by normalization of TCRbeta template counts to usable DNA, with usable DNA being measured through amplification of reference genes present in all nucleated cells. Repertoire TCRs were annotated as SARS-CoV-2-specific when V gene, CDR3 amino acid sequence and J gene were exactly matched to a known reactive TCR set. The reference SARS-CoV-2 TCR set was derived from MIRA and filtered for enrichment in COVID-19-positive ImmuneCODE repertoires, a step that removed public or cross-reactive TCRs. Based on the MIRA antigens, annotated TCRs were further analysed at the level of specific ORF or position within ORF. Depth was the summed frequency of annotated unique rearrangements, while breadth was defined as annotated unique rearrangements over total unique productive rearrangements. Two-sided Wilcoxon rank-sum tests were used to compare TCR breadth between groups. The source is immuneACCESS, and TCRdb retained only in-frame sequences with V and J called. Part of the clones is not carried over; for the studies checked, unresolved V genes explain less than half of this, and the remainder is unexplained. V and J calls and clone size follow that table, whereas D and trimming were derived from the DNA. Across this sample there are about 460,000 clones, with roughly 87% seen only once. The ten biggest clones cover around 1.6% of the sample.

The label giving this sample's treatment or condition can be read as: roughly 18 received Ad26.COV2.S at low or high dose, single or two shots; five or six received placebo; per-sample allocation not given. Repertoires of vaccine and placebo recipients were sequenced from samples collected on day 63 after the first injection. Between 29 July and 7 August 2020, Cohort 1b enrolled 25 adults aged 18-55 years at one site in Boston, USA. Ad26.COV2.S was a replication-incompetent adenovirus type 26 vector expressing a prefusion-stabilized SARS-CoV-2 spike protein from the original Wuhan strain. Overall study results and their limits: Vaccine and placebo recipients had comparable non-spike TCR breadth, which fits with the vaccine containing only spike. According to the authors, total T cell responses may have been underestimated by the TCR breadth and depth analyses. After vaccination, substantial breadth of spike-specific CD8+ and CD4+ T cell responses was reported. The study was not powered for comparison of responses between vaccine doses or regimens. Ad26.COV2.S recipients had higher spike-specific TCR breadth than placebo recipients (P = 0.0014).

The clonotype was recovered from a person between 18 and 65 years old who received the Ad26.COV2.S COVID-19 vaccine or a placebo. Here the sequenced sample was peripheral blood, taken in a trial of Ad26.COV2.S vaccine versus placebo. Recombination joined TRBV7-2 with TRBJ2-1; TRBD2 matches 10 bases in the middle. The CDR3 reads as follows: CASSTKLSGGADEQFF. In nucleotides, the sequence is TGTGCCAGCAGCACCAAGCTCAGCGGGGGGGCCGATGAGCAGTTCTTC.